This TCR beta chain was observed in a study of blood T cells in healthy people across ages. Overall study: The template switching approach captured approximately one barcoded beta molecule for every two T cells.

Findings and limits, study-wide: Because donor CMV status was unknown, expanded clonotype changes were possibly confounded. Diversity of TCR beta correlated strongly with naive T cell percentage.

The authors ran a second PCR of 7 to 11 cycles using a sample-barcoded 5' primer and a J-beta primer mix. A single record per CDR3 protein comes from TCRdb applying MiXCR to the 5' RACE reads. This sample carries hundreds of thousands of distinct CDR3 sequences, under 30% of them seen once, and the ten largest clones take roughly 14%. A remark on this clonotype: Its antigen remains unidentified.

Isolated per sample were at least 7 million PBMCs. The CDR3 consists of 18 residues. CDR1 and CDR2 from the germline V gene are SGHRS and YFSETQ. Trimming removed 0 bases from V and 2 bases from J, with 19 bases in between. Sequences were obtained from blood. The clonotype originates from a woman older than 75 in good health. The V and J genes are TRBV5-1 and TRBJ2-3; D might be TRBD1 (6 bases). The CDR3 loop is CASSLGQATWVATDTQYF. The CDR3 region has the DNA TGCGCCAGCAGCTTGGGACAGGCGACGTGGGTCGCCACAGATACGCAGTATTTT.